This TCR beta chain is from a study of blood T cell repertoires in COVID-19. In the study overall: Acute and convalescent COVID-19 specimens originated in the United States, Italy and Spain.

The V and J ends lost 2 bases and 6 bases, in that order; junction bases with no gene match: 7. Germline V gene data show CDR1 as ENHRY and CDR2 as SYGVKD. The length of the CDR3 is 14 residues. As handled by the study authors: Amplification from reference gene primers served as the basis for estimated nucleated cell counts. Profiling relied on immunoSEQ multiplex PCR, and the TCRdb table lists in-frame clones only, not all of them. V and J calls and clone size are those listed in that table; D and trimming were worked out from the DNA. In the table there are around 130,000 clones, about four fifths of which are singletons.

V and J are TRBV10-3 and TRBJ2-7, with 7 bases fitting TRBD1. Input material: peripheral blood. This clonotype was obtained from a man older than 75 with acute or convalescent COVID-19. The CDR3, as DNA: TGTGCCATCAGTGAGACAGGGGTGGAACGCGAGCAGTACTTC. Protein product: CAISETGVEREQYF.